These 19 T cell receptor beta chains share one sample of origin, sequenced in a study of read filtering for tumor transcriptome and immune sequencing. Molecular barcoded adaptors covering alpha/delta and beta/gamma chains were used on about 0.4 ug RNA. A single record per CDR3 protein comes from TCRdb applying MiXCR to the reads. Among about 15,000 distinct CDR3 sequences listed, about a fifth were seen once. Sequencing was carried out using a population of CD138-negative cells sorted from bone marrow. The origin of the receptors is a donor over 35 with multiple myeloma.

In its sample, this clonotype was seen once. The CDR3 protein is CAWRDRDRGGGNQPQHF. The CDR3, as DNA: TGTGCCTGGAGAGACCGGGACAGGGGTGGAGGCAATCAGCCCCAGCATTTT. The rearrangement uses TRBV30 and TRBJ1-5, with 10 bases fitting TRBD1. CDR3 length: 17 amino acids. With 3 bases clipped from V and 2 bases from J, the junction kept 10 bases outside the gene matches. Germline-derived CDR1 and CDR2 are GTSNPN and SVGIG (reference sequence).

This clonotype was detected ten times or more. The CDR3 loop is CASSLDTTGELFF. CDR3 in DNA: TGTGCCAGCAGCTTAGATACCACCGGGGAGCTGTTTTTT. The chain employs TRBV7-9 and TRBJ2-2; D gene unclear. Per germline, CDR1 SEHNR and CDR2 FQNEAQ (reference sequence). V lost 1 base to trimming and J lost 4 bases, with 4 bases between them. The CDR3 runs 13 residues.

This clonotype has a handful of counts. J is TRBJ2-2 and V is TRBV30, with unresolved D. The CDR3 runs to 14 residues. Germline V gene data show CDR1 as GTSNPN and CDR2 as SVGIG (reference sequence). V gave up 2 bases and J gave up 2 bases, with 9 bases separating them. The CDR3, as DNA: TGTGCCTGGAGTTTTAACAGTAACACCGGGGAGCTGTTTTTT. It yields the protein CAWSFNSNTGELFF.

This clonotype was observed many times. The chain carries TRBV18 and TRBJ2-7, with 8 bases aligning to TRBD1. Germline CDR1 is KGHSH and CDR2 is LQKENI. The CDR3 has 15 residues. V gave up 1 base and J gave up 2 bases; unmatched junction bases: 4. CDR3 amino acids: CASSPRTGMTYEQYF. In nucleotides, the CDR3 is TGTGCCAGCTCACCACGGACAGGGATGACCTACGAGCAGTACTTC.

In this sample, this clonotype turned up many times. CDR3 nucleotide sequence: TGTGCCAGCGGGGGGTGGTCTGGGGCCAACGTCCTGACTTTC. Residues: CASGGWSGANVLTF. The rearrangement uses TRBV11-2 and TRBJ2-6; D is possibly TRBD2 (6 bases). Germline CDR1 reads SGHAT; CDR2 reads FQNNGV. The V and J ends lost 8 bases and 1 base respectively, with 9 bases between them. The CDR3 totals 14 residues.

The chain links TRBV5-1 to TRBJ1-2; D might be TRBD1 (6 bases). The germline V and J ends were trimmed by 1 base and 6 bases, with 10 bases remaining between them. The CDR3 extends over 13 amino acids. Germline CDR1 and CDR2: SGHRS and YFSETQ. The CDR3 spells CASSLFQGNGYTF. The CDR3 region has the DNA TGCGCCAGCAGCTTGTTTCAGGGGAATGGCTACACCTTC.

A few counts support this clonotype. The V call is TRBV7-2, the J call TRBJ2-1; 14 bases match TRBD2. Germline CDR1 reads SGHTA; CDR2 reads FQGNSA. V dropped 0 bases and J dropped 5; count of bases not matched to a gene: 3. CDR3 length: 17 residues. CDR3 residues: CASSLAGGLAGDNEQFF. CDR3 bases: TGTGCCAGCAGCTTAGCAGGGGGACTAGCGGGGGACAATGAGCAGTTCTTC.

This clonotype has a count of ten or more. The V call is TRBV11-2, the J call TRBJ2-3; a weak D match, TRBD2 (5 bases). Trimming took 4 bases from V and 4 from J, leaving 6 bases between them. This CDR3 comprises 12 residues. Germline-derived CDR1 and CDR2 are SGHAT and FQNNGV. CDR3 sequence: CASSWRPDTQYF. The CDR3 nucleotides are TGTGCCAGCAGCTGGAGGCCAGATACGCAGTATTTT.

This clonotype was seen a few times. The rearrangement links TRBV18 to TRBJ1-2; 7 nucleotides align to TRBD1. The CDR3 spans 15 residues. J lost 7 bases, V lost 3 bases, and 11 bases had no gene match. Looked up from germline, CDR1 is KGHSH and CDR2 is LQKENI. Here the CDR3 reads CASSPLGQVPGGYTF. CDR3 DNA sequence: TGTGCCAGCTCACCCTTAGGACAGGTCCCCGGTGGCTACACCTTC.

This clonotype was counted many times. V and J are TRBV6-5 and TRBJ2-1; 10 bases fit TRBD1. This CDR3 has 15 residues. Trimming took 6 bases from V and 3 from J; bases not matched to a gene: 5. Germline-derived CDR1 and CDR2 are MNHEY and SVGAGI. The CDR3 DNA reads TGTGCCAGCAGGATGACAGGGGGCGTCTACAATGAGCAGTTCTTC. Translated, it gives CASRMTGGVYNEQFF.

This clonotype occurred a few times. This chain joins TRBV20-1 and TRBJ2-1, with D hard to call. Per germline, CDR1 DFQATT and CDR2 SNEGSKA (reference sequence). V was pared by 3 bases and J by 0 bases, with 9 bases between. CDR3 length: 14 amino acids. The CDR3 nucleotides read TGCAGTGCTAGCAGCGCCAGCTCCTACAATGAGCAGTTCTTC. This gives the protein CSASSASSYNEQFF.

This clonotype was seen ten or more times. The V gene is TRBV3-1, the J gene TRBJ2-1, with 12 bases lining up with TRBD2. Trimming took 0 bases from V and 7 from J; bases not matched to a gene: 7. Germline lookup yields CDR1 LGHDT and CDR2 YNNKEL (reference sequence). The CDR3 contains 17 residues. CDR3 DNA sequence: TGTGCCAGCAGCCAAGAAAAACCACTAGCGGGAGGTAATGAGCAGTTCTTC. Translation: CASSQEKPLAGGNEQFF.

In its sample, this clonotype was seen many times. The chain combines TRBV12-5 with TRBJ2-1, with D possibly matching TRBD2 (5 bases). The V end was cut by 1 base, the J end by 1 base, with 8 bases between. CDR3 length: 15 residues. Germline V gene lookup returns CDR1 LGHNT and CDR2 FRNRAP. The CDR3 DNA sequence: TGTGCTAGTGGTTTGGGGCGGGCTTCCTACAATGAGCAGTTCTTC. Translating gives CASGLGRASYNEQFF.

This clonotype was seen only a few times. This sequence joins TRBV27 and TRBJ2-7; D may be TRBD1 (5 bases). Germline CDR1 reads MNHEY; CDR2 reads SMNVEV (reference sequence). CDR3 length equals 12 residues. The germline V and J ends were trimmed by 2 bases and 3 bases, with 5 bases remaining between them. In nucleotides, the CDR3 is TGTGCCAGCAGTTTAAGGGGCTACGAGCAGTACTTC. This encodes CASSLRGYEQYF.

V gene TRBV6-1 combines with J gene TRBJ2-5; D may be TRBD1 (5 bases). There are 15 residues in the CDR3. V was clipped by 3 bases and J by 5 bases, with 16 bases between them. CDR1 MNHNS and CDR2 SASEGT come from the germline V gene. In DNA, the CDR3 is TGTGCCAGCAGTGAGACCAGGGTATTCGAGGAGACCCAGTACTTC. As protein: CASSETRVFEETQYF.

There are many counts of this clonotype. The CDR3 reads CASSQGIGGSYEQYF. DNA of the CDR3: TGTGCCAGCAGCCAAGGGATTGGTGGCAGCTACGAGCAGTACTTC. V is TRBV4-2 and J is TRBJ2-7; D is unresolved. Trimming removed 1 base at V and 3 bases at J, with 13 bases between. This CDR3 comprises 15 residues. CDR1 is LGHNA, CDR2 YNFKEQ, per germline.

This clonotype was counted ten times or more. The chain uses TRBV12-3 or TRBV12-4 and TRBJ2-1; a weak D match, TRBD2 (5 bases). The CDR3 sequence is 13 residues long. V was pared by 2 bases and J by 8 bases, with 10 bases between. The CDR3 DNA follows: TGTGCCAGCAGTTTATGGGGAGCATATGAGCAGTTCTTC. Translated: CASSLWGAYEQFF.

This clonotype was recorded at least ten times. V gene TRBV11-2 combines with J gene TRBJ2-2; D is tentatively TRBD1 or TRBD2 (5 bases each). The CDR3 consists of 16 residues. Germline lookup yields CDR1 SGHAT and CDR2 FQNNGV. V was pared by 5 bases and J by 3 bases, with 16 bases between. The CDR3 region has the DNA TGTGCCAGCAGCAAGGGCTACCGGGACCACACCGGGGAGCTGTTTTTT. Translation gives CASSKGYRDHTGELFF.

This clonotype was detected many times. V usage is TRBV20-1 and J usage is TRBJ2-5; 8 nucleotides line up with TRBD2. After removal of 0 bases from V and 1 base from J, the junction contained 7 bases not matched to a gene. The germline gives CDR1 DFQATT, CDR2 SNEGSKA (reference sequence). The CDR3 has 16 amino acids. As DNA, the CDR3 is TGCAGTGCTAGAGATCGGGTAGCGGGGTCCCAAGAGACCCAGTACTTC. It yields the protein CSARDRVAGSQETQYF.